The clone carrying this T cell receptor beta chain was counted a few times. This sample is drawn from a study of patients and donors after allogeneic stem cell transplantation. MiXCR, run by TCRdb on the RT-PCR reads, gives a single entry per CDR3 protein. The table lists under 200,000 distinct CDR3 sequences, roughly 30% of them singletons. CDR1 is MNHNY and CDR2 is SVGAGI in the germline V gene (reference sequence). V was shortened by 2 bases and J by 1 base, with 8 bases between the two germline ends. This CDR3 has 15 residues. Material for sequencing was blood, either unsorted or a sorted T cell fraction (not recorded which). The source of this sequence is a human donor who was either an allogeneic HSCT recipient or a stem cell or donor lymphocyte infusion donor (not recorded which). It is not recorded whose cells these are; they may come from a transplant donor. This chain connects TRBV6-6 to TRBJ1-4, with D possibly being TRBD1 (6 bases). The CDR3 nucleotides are TGTGCCAGCAGTTACGTCAGGGGAACTAATGAAAAACTGTTTTTT. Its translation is CASSYVRGTNEKLFF.